This TCR beta chain stems from a study of blood T cells in healthy people across ages. General study results and limits: Long-lived donors exceeded aged donors in naive CD4+ cells and diversity.

The CDR3 runs to 12 residues. Per the germline V gene, CDR1 is SQVTM and CDR2 is ANQGSEA. J was trimmed by 2 bases and V by 4 bases; bases with no gene match: 1. Only a few counts were recorded for this clonotype. What it binds is not known. It was with a sample-barcoded 5' primer and a J-beta primer mix that a second PCR of about 6 to 12 cycles was run. TCRdb used MiXCR to reprocess the 5' RACE reads, holding one entry per CDR3 protein. The table shows some 710,000 distinct CDR3 sequences, with approximately 22% occurring only once. This clonotype was sampled from a man aged 65-85 years in good health. Sample: blood. The chain couples TRBV29-1 to TRBJ2-5, with 7 bases identical to TRBD1. CDR3 nucleotides: TGCAGCGTTGCCAGGGGGCAAGAGACCCAGTACTTC. Its translation is CSVARGQETQYF.